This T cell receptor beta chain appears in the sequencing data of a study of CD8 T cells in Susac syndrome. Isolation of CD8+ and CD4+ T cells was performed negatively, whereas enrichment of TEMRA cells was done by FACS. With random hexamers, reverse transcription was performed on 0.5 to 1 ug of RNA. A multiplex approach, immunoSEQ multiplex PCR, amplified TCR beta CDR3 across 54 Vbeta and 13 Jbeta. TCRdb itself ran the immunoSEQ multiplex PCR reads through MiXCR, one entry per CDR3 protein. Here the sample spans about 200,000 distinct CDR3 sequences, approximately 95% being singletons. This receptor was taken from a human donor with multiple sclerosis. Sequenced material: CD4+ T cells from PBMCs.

CDR3 coding DNA: TGTGCCAGCAGCCAGGAAGGACGGTCCGTGTCCCAGTACTTC. This translates into CASSQEGRSVSQYF. The chain uses TRBV3-1 and TRBJ2-5; D unresolved. V lost 3 bases and J 9 bases, leaving 17 bases between the germline ends. The germline V gene has CDR1 LGHDT and CDR2 YNNKEL (reference sequence). This CDR3 region has 14 residues.